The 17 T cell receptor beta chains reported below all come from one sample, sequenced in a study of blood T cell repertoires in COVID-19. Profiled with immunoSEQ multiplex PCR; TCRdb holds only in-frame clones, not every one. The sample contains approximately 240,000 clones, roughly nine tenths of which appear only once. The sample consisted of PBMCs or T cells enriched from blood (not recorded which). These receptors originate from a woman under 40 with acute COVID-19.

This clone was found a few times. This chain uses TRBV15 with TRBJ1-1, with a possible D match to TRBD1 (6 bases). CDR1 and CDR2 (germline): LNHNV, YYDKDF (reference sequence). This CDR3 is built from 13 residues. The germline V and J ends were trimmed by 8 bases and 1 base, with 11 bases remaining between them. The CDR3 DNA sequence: TGTGCCACCGTGGGACACGAGAACACTGAAGCTTTCTTT. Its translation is CATVGHENTEAFF.

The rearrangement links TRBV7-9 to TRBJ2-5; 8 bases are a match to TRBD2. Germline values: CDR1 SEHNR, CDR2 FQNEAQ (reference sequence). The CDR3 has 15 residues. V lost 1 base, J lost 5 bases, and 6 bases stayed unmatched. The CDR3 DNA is TGTGCCAGCAGCTTAGAGGGAGCGGGGGTGGAGACCCAGTACTTC. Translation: CASSLEGAGVETQYF.

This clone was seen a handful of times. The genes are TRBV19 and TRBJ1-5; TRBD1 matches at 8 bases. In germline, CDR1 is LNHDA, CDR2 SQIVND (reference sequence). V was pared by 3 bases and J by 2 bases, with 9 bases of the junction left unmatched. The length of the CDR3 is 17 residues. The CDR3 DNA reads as TGTGCCAGTAGTATTATAACAGGGGGGGTTGGCAATCAGCCCCAGCATTTT. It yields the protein CASSIITGGVGNQPQHF.

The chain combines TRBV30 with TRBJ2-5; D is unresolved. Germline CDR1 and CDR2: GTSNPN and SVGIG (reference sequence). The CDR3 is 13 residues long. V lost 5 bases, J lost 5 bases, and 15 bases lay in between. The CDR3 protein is CAWGGMIRETQYF. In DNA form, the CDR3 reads TGTGCCTGGGGTGGCATGATTCGCGAGACCCAGTACTTC.

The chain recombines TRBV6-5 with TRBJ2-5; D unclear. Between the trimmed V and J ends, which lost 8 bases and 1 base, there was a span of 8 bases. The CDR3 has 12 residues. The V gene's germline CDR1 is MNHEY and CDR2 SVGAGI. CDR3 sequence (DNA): TGTGCCAGCGTACTGAGCCAAGAGACCCAGTACTTC. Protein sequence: CASVLSQETQYF.

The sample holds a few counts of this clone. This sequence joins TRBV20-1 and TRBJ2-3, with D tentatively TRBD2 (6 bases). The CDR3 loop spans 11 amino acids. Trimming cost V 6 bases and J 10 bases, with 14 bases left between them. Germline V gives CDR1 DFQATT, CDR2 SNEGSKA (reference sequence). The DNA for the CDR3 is TGCAGTGCCTTGGTGGGGACTTCGCAGTATTTT. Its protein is CSALVGTSQYF.

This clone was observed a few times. The CDR3 DNA sequence: TGCGCCAGCAGCTCCCCGGGGTCGCAAGAGACCCAGTACTTC. Translating gives CASSSPGSQETQYF. J is TRBJ2-5 and V is TRBV5-1, with a possible D match to TRBD2 (5 bases). Germline V lookup: CDR1 SGHRS, CDR2 YFSETQ. This CDR3 region has 14 residues. V lost 3 bases, J lost 2 bases, and 11 bases lay in between.

Here the CDR3 DNA reads TGTGCCAGCAGCTTTAGGGGTCCGAGTGCGGCGGGAGGAACTAATGAGCAGTTCTTC. Translation: CASSFRGPSAAGGTNEQFF. The chain joins TRBV7-2 to TRBJ2-1; 8 nucleotides agree with TRBD2. With 3 bases clipped from V and 7 bases from J, the junction kept 20 bases outside the gene matches. Germline CDR1 reads SGHTA; CDR2 reads FQGNSA. There are 19 residues in the CDR3.

CDR3 DNA sequence: TGTGCCAGCAGTCCGGCCGGGACTAGAAGGGGGGGTACGCAGTATTTT. Its protein product is CASSPAGTRRGGTQYF. The chain joins TRBV28 to TRBJ2-3; 8 nucleotides agree with TRBD2. CDR1 and CDR2 (germline): MDHEN, SYDVKM. V lost 5 bases, J lost 8 bases, and 15 bases stayed unmatched. The CDR3 loop spans 16 amino acids.

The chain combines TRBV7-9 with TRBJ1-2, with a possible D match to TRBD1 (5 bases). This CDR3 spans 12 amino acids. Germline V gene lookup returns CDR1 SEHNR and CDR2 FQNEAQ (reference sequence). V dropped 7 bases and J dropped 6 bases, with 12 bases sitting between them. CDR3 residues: CASTPGEDGYTF. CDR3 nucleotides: TGTGCCAGCACGCCGGGGGAAGATGGCTACACCTTC.

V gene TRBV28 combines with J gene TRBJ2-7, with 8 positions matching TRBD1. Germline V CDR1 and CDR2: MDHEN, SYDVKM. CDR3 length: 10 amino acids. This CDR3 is CGTRDREQYF. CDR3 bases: TGTGGGACCCGGGACAGGGAGCAGTACTTC.

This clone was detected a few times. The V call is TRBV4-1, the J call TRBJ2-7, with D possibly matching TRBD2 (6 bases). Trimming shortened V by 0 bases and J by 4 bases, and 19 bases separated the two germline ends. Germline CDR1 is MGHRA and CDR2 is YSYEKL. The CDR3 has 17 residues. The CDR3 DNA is TGCGCCAGCAGCCAAGATAGGTTCGGGGGAGGCAAATACGAGCAGTACTTC. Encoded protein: CASSQDRFGGGKYEQYF.

The CDR3 reads CASSAGGGGPNEEQFF. The CDR3 DNA follows: TGTGCCAGCAGCGCCGGAGGGGGGGGGCCTAATGAGGAGCAGTTCTTC. This sequence joins TRBV11-3 and TRBJ2-1; maybe TRBD2 (7 bases). This CDR3 is built from 16 residues. The germline V gene encodes CDR1 SGHNT and CDR2 YENEEA. Between the trimmed V and J ends, which lost 5 bases and 10 bases, there was a span of 24 bases.

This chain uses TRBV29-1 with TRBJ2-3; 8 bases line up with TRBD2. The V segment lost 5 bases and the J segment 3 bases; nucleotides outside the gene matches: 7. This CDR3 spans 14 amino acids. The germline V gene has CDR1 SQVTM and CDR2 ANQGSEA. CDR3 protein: CSVSRPGGTDTQYF. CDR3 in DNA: TGCAGCGTTTCTCGTCCGGGAGGGACAGATACGCAGTATTTT.

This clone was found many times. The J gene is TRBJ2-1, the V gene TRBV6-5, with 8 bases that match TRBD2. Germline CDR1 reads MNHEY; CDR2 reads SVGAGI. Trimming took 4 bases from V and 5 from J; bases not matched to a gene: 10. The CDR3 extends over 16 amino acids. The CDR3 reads CASSSPGGTLHNEQFF. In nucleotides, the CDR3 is TGTGCCAGCAGTTCCCCGGGGGGGACCTTACACAATGAGCAGTTCTTC.

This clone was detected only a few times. CDR3 protein: CASSLNIVNEKLFF. The CDR3 bases are TGTGCCAGCAGCTTAAACATCGTAAATGAAAAACTGTTTTTT. The chain is built from TRBV11-2 and TRBJ1-4; D unresolved. This CDR3 has 14 amino acids. The ends were cut back, 2 bases at V and 5 bases at J, with 9 bases in the middle. Germline V gene sequence: CDR1 SGHAT, CDR2 FQNNGV.

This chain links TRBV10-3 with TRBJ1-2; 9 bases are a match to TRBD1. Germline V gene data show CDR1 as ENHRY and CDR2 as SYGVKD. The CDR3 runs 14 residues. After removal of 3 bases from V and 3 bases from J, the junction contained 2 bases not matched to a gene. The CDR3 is CAISERTGDYGYTF. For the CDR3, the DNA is TGTGCCATCAGTGAACGGACAGGGGACTATGGCTACACCTTC.